The text below deals with one TCR beta chain. Antigen specificity is unknown. Sequencing was performed with immunoSEQ multiplex PCR; in TCRdb, only in-frame clones are kept and a portion is missing. The repertoire consists of about 86,000 clones, with roughly 87% occurring once and the leading ten covering about 17%. These data originate in a study of graft-versus-host responses after intestinal transplantation. At the level of the study: Recipients were all induced with anti-thymocyte globulin, then given tacrolimus and steroids for 3 to 4 years.

CDR3 length: 20 residues. After removal of 4 bases from V and 3 bases from J, the junction contained 20 bases not matched to a gene. Looked up from germline, CDR1 is SNHLY and CDR2 is FYNNEI. The sample was unstimulated CD8+ T cells sorted from spleen or lymph node cells, taken before intestinal transplant. J is TRBJ2-7 and V is TRBV2; TRBD2 aligns across 11 bases. The receptor was isolated from a human donor who received an intestinal transplant. As DNA, the CDR3 is TGTGCCAGCAGTGGGTACCCCATTTCTAGCGGGGGGAATGCACTCTACGAGCAGTACTTC. It encodes CASSGYPISSGGNALYEQYF.